This entry describes one T cell receptor beta chain. Its antigen is currently unknown. This sample stems from a study of identical twins. General study points: Insertions ran lower in abundant cord blood beta clonotypes, though not in memory repertoires. Less excess twin sharing appeared in beta out-of-frame sequences. Cross-sectional statistics underpinned the conclusions; the same donors were not followed.

MiXCR was run by TCRdb on the 5' RACE reads, yielding one entry per CDR3 protein. Here the sample spans some 630,000 distinct CDR3 sequences, under 8.5% being singletons. CDR3 length: 18 residues. The V end lost 8 bases, the J end lost 0 bases, and 20 bases lay between the germline ends. The same sample was also used in a study of yellow fever vaccine responses in identical twins.

Sequencing was carried out using PBMCs. The chain uses TRBV12-3 or TRBV12-4 and TRBJ2-6; TRBD1 is a possible D gene (8 bases). The TCR comes from a woman between 18 and 29 years old in good health. The CDR3 nucleotides read TGTGCCAGCTCAAACAGGGGGGGCTTTCTCTCTGGGGCCAACGTCCTGACTTTC. Its translation is CASSNRGGFLSGANVLTF.